Presented here are 24 T cell receptor beta chains from one specimen sequenced in a study of blood T cell repertoires in COVID-19. Measured with immunoSEQ multiplex PCR; TCRdb has only the in-frame clones, and not every one. The table includes around 230,000 clones, just under 85% detected once. Sequenced material: peripheral blood. The receptors were gathered from a woman of 80 years or more with acute or convalescent COVID-19.

This clone was seen once. The J gene is TRBJ1-1, the V gene TRBV5-1; 9 bases align to TRBD1. Germline V gene lookup returns CDR1 SGHRS and CDR2 YFSETQ. Trimming cost V 4 bases and J 4 bases; bases outside gene matches: 11. CDR3 length: 16 amino acids. The CDR3 coding sequence is TGCGCCAGCAGCCAGATTACGTCGACAGGGGGCACTGAAGCTTTCTTT. It yields the protein CASSQITSTGGTEAFF.

This chain connects TRBV10-3 to TRBJ2-3; 9 bases align to TRBD2. The CDR3 is 16 residues long. Germline V CDR1 and CDR2: ENHRY, SYGVKD. Trimming at V came to 3 bases and at J to 5 bases, leaving 9 bases not matched to a gene. The CDR3 is CAISDSSGGSVDTQYF. The CDR3 coding sequence is TGTGCCATCAGTGATTCCAGCGGGGGGTCGGTAGATACGCAGTATTTT.

The V gene is TRBV10-3, the J gene TRBJ2-1, with TRBD2 identical over 13 bases. With V trimmed by 2 bases and J by 8 bases, 3 bases remained unmatched. Germline V gene sequence: CDR1 ENHRY, CDR2 SYGVKD. The length of the CDR3 is 15 residues. The CDR3 sequence is CAISEGLAGADEQFF. The CDR3 coding sequence is TGTGCCATCAGTGAGGGACTAGCGGGGGCGGATGAGCAGTTCTTC.

Concerning this clone itself: This sample also contains other DNA sequences that code for the same CDR3. The gene calls are TRBV5-1 and TRBJ1-5; TRBD1 might be the D (5 bases). Per germline, CDR1 SGHRS and CDR2 YFSETQ. Trimming took off 0 bases at V and 2 bases at J, with 9 bases between the two ends. CDR3 length: 15 amino acids. CDR3 sequence (DNA): TGCGCCAGCAGCTTGGGGACGGGGGGCAATCAGCCCCAGCATTTT. Its protein is CASSLGTGGNQPQHF.

CDR3 nucleotide sequence: TGCGCCAGCAGGGATTCCGGGACAGGGACTGGTGGCTACACCTTC. As protein: CASRDSGTGTGGYTF. V is TRBV5-1 and J is TRBJ1-2, with 9 nucleotides matching TRBD1. The V and J ends lost 5 bases and 7 bases, in that order; junction bases with no gene match: 12. The CDR3 consists of 15 residues. CDR1 and CDR2 from the germline V gene are SGHRS and YFSETQ.

The rearrangement uses TRBV24-1 and TRBJ2-3; D is unresolved. CDR1 and CDR2 from the germline V gene are KGHDR and SFDVKD. The CDR3 is 14 amino acids. V shed 5 bases and J shed 2 bases, with 10 bases lying between them. CDR3 in amino acids: CATSGQASTDTQYF. The CDR3 DNA sequence: TGTGCCACCAGTGGGCAGGCGTCCACAGATACGCAGTATTTT.

The chain couples TRBV5-5 to TRBJ2-7; the D is unclear. CDR3 length equals 12 residues. Germline V gene data show CDR1 as SGHKS and CDR2 as YYEKEE (reference sequence). The V and J ends lost 0 bases and 4 bases respectively, with 5 bases between them. The DNA for the CDR3 is TGTGCCAGCAGCTTGGGAGAGTACGAGCAGTACTTC. Protein sequence: CASSLGEYEQYF.

V and J are TRBV27 and TRBJ1-2; 8 nucleotides line up with TRBD1. The CDR3 contains 14 residues. J gave up 6 bases and V 3 bases, and 6 bases lay outside the gene matches. Looked up from germline, CDR1 is MNHEY and CDR2 is SMNVEV (reference sequence). Written as DNA, the CDR3 is TGTGCCAGCAGTTTCAGGGGGCCCGCAGATGGCTACACCTTC. Residues: CASSFRGPADGYTF.

The J gene is TRBJ2-7, the V gene TRBV5-6, with 7 positions matching TRBD1. CDR1 SGHDT and CDR2 YYEEEE come from the germline V gene. Trimming cost V 2 bases and J 4 bases; bases outside gene matches: 12. This CDR3 has 16 amino acids. The CDR3 loop is CASSFTTGTDDYEQYF. CDR3 DNA: TGTGCCAGCAGCTTTACCACCGGGACAGACGATTACGAGCAGTACTTC.

The rearrangement joins TRBV6-1 to TRBJ1-2; D is possibly TRBD1 (5 bases). The CDR3 extends over 16 amino acids. Germline lookup yields CDR1 MNHNS and CDR2 SASEGT. V was cut by 4 bases and J by 5 bases, with 20 bases left in between. CDR3 in amino acids: CASSGLGEQGGYGYTF. DNA for the CDR3: TGTGCCAGCAGTGGGTTGGGGGAGCAGGGAGGTTATGGCTACACCTTC.

This clone was recorded once. V is TRBV19 and J is TRBJ2-2, with D maybe TRBD1 (6 bases). Per germline, CDR1 LNHDA and CDR2 SQIVND (reference sequence). The CDR3 is 14 amino acids. V was cut by 5 bases and J by 7 bases, with 14 bases left in between. CDR3 region: CASSPRQVHGELFF. The CDR3 region has the DNA TGTGCCAGTAGTCCGCGACAGGTTCACGGGGAGCTGTTTTTT.

This chain uses TRBV15 with TRBJ1-5, with D possibly TRBD1 on 5 matching bases. CDR3 length: 14 residues. Trimming shortened V by 4 bases and J by 9 bases, and 16 bases separated the two germline ends. Germline V gene sequence: CDR1 LNHNV, CDR2 YYDKDF (reference sequence). This CDR3 reads CATSILGGVSPQHF. In nucleotides, the CDR3 is TGTGCCACCAGCATCCTCGGGGGTGTTTCGCCCCAGCATTTT. The whole variable domain, filled in from reference TRBV15 and TRBJ1-5, reads DAMVIQNPRYQVTQFGKPVTLSCSQTLNHNVMYWYQQKSSQAPKLLFHYYDKDFNNEADTPDNFQSRRPNTSFCFLDIRSPGLGDTAMYLCATSILGGVSPQHFGDGTRLSIL.

CDR3 protein: CASSIDLGLRNTEAFF. The CDR3 nucleotides read TGTGCCAGTAGTATAGATCTGGGACTGAGGAACACTGAAGCTTTCTTT. The chain employs TRBV19 and TRBJ1-1; a weak D match, TRBD1 (5 bases). This CDR3 comprises 16 residues. Germline values: CDR1 LNHDA, CDR2 SQIVND (reference sequence). The V end lost 0 bases, the J end lost 1 base, and 12 bases lay between the germline ends.

Notes on this clone: Additional DNA sequences in this sample encode the identical CDR3. The chain carries TRBV7-9 and TRBJ2-1, with 7 bases fitting TRBD1. CDR3 length equals 15 residues. Unmatched junction bases numbered 1, after V lost 1 base and J lost 1 base. Germline values: CDR1 SEHNR, CDR2 FQNEAQ (reference sequence). This chain's CDR3 is CASSLDRGSYNEQFF. In nucleotides, the CDR3 is TGTGCCAGCAGCTTAGACAGGGGATCCTACAATGAGCAGTTCTTC.

This chain connects TRBV28 to TRBJ1-6; 9 positions match TRBD1. Germline V gene data show CDR1 as MDHEN and CDR2 as SYDVKM. The trim removed 6 bases at V and 14 bases at J, leaving 11 bases unmatched. The CDR3 is made up of 14 amino acids. CDR3 DNA: TGTGCCAGCAGGCTTGGACAGGGGAAAGCGGCCCTCCACTTT. It specifies CASRLGQGKAALHF.

The chain recombines TRBV27 with TRBJ1-6, with a tentative D call TRBD1 (6 bases). Germline loops: CDR1 MNHEY, CDR2 SMNVEV (reference sequence). Trimming shortened V by 4 bases and J by 5 bases, and 9 bases separated the two germline ends. This CDR3 has 14 residues. This CDR3 is CASSSTGNNSPLHF. Written as DNA, the CDR3 is TGTGCCAGCAGTTCCACAGGGAATAATTCACCCCTCCACTTT.

The chain employs TRBV27 and TRBJ1-4, with 7 bases lining up with TRBD1. The V gene's germline CDR1 is MNHEY and CDR2 SMNVEV (reference sequence). There are 16 residues in the CDR3. V lost 3 bases, J lost 8 bases, and 12 bases stayed unmatched. The CDR3 is CASSLIHTGAGEKLFF. The DNA for the CDR3 is TGTGCCAGCAGTTTGATTCATACAGGGGCGGGGGAAAAACTGTTTTTT.

The chain links TRBV29-1 to TRBJ2-1; D might be TRBD2 (6 bases). V shed 8 bases and J shed 2 bases, with 13 bases lying between them. This CDR3 contains 13 residues. Germline values: CDR1 SQVTM, CDR2 ANQGSEA. CDR3 loop: CSYRREAYNEQFF. CDR3 bases: TGCAGCTACCGCAGGGAGGCCTACAATGAGCAGTTCTTC.

The rearrangement uses TRBV2 and TRBJ2-3, with D perhaps matching TRBD1 (5 bases). The CDR3 spans 15 residues. Trimming removed 6 bases from V and 3 bases from J, with 16 bases in between. Germline V gene lookup returns CDR1 SNHLY and CDR2 FYNNEI. The CDR3, as DNA: TGTGCCAGCAGCCACCGGGCCCAGGGAACAGATACGCAGTATTTT. Its protein is CASSHRAQGTDTQYF.

This clone was recorded only once. V and J are TRBV7-3 and TRBJ2-1, with no clear D. Germline CDR1 reads SGHTA; CDR2 reads FQGTGA. Trimming took off 2 bases at V and 3 bases at J, with 11 bases between the two ends. CDR3 length equals 15 residues. DNA of the CDR3: TGTGCCAGCAGCTTAGCTCCCACGGGCTACAATGAGCAGTTCTTC. Its protein is CASSLAPTGYNEQFF. Using reference TRBV7-3 and TRBJ2-1 for the parts outside the CDR3, the full variable domain is GAGVSQTPSNKVTEKGKYVELRCDPISGHTALYWYRQSLGQGPEFLIYFQGTGAADDSGLPNDRFFAVRPEGSVSTLKIQRTERGDSAVYLCASSLAPTGYNEQFFGPGTRLTVL.

The V call is TRBV5-6, the J call TRBJ1-3; possible D gene TRBD1, 5 bases. CDR3 length: 16 residues. V was shortened by 3 bases and J by 4 bases, with 17 bases between the two germline ends. Germline V gene data show CDR1 as SGHDT and CDR2 as YYEEEE. DNA of the CDR3: TGTGCCAGCAGCTCAACAGGCCGTCGTAGCGGAAACACCATATATTTT. This codes for CASSSTGRRSGNTIYF.

V gene TRBV2 combines with J gene TRBJ2-6, with no clear D. The germline V gene has CDR1 SNHLY and CDR2 FYNNEI. This CDR3 is built from 13 residues. V was clipped by 8 bases and J by 0 bases, with 5 bases between them. The CDR3 DNA is TGTGCCAGCTACTACTCTGGGGCCAACGTCCTGACTTTC. Residues: CASYYSGANVLTF.

The chain employs TRBV19 and TRBJ1-1; TRBD1 matches at 7 bases. The CDR3 totals 15 residues. Germline V CDR1 and CDR2: LNHDA, SQIVND (reference sequence). V lost 3 bases and J lost 4; bases outside the gene matches: 8. CDR3 nucleotides: TGTGCCAGTAGTATTCGAGGGGGCGCCGGCACTGAAGCTTTCTTT. Protein product: CASSIRGGAGTEAFF.

This chain uses TRBV6-1 with TRBJ2-3; tentative D call: TRBD2 (6 bases). Germline V gene lookup returns CDR1 MNHNS and CDR2 SASEGT. V was clipped by 1 base and J by 3 bases, with 14 bases between them. The CDR3 has 16 amino acids. The CDR3: CASSEDWTTGTDTQYF. CDR3 DNA: TGTGCCAGCAGTGAAGACTGGACTACTGGTACAGATACGCAGTATTTT.